This T cell receptor beta chain appears in the sequencing data of a study of OX40 agonist ivuxolimab in advanced cancers. The wider study: At 0.01 to 10 mg/kg, ivuxolimab was administered intravenously to patients every 2 weeks. Study results and limitations: Normalized expansion of T-cell clones was also low for some nonresponders. The work left the antigen specificity of expanded peripheral T cells undetermined.

Profiling relied on immunoSEQ multiplex PCR, and the TCRdb table lists in-frame clones only, not all of them. The sample records approximately 70,000 clones, roughly 88% being singletons. V lost 3 bases and J lost 4; bases outside the gene matches: 7. Germline assignment: CDR1 MGHRA and CDR2 YSYEKL. The CDR3 has 15 residues. Concerning this clone itself: The target antigen is unknown.

Material: CD4+ or CD8+ T cells sorted from blood, obtained in a trial of the OX40 agonist ivuxolimab. The clonotype was recovered from an adult with an advanced solid tumor such as melanoma, head and neck, liver or kidney cancer. V and J are TRBV4-1 and TRBJ1-2; 8 nucleotides match TRBD1. CDR3 in DNA: TGCGCCAGCAGCCAGGGAGGACAGGGATTCTATGGCTACACCTTC. Translating gives CASSQGGQGFYGYTF.